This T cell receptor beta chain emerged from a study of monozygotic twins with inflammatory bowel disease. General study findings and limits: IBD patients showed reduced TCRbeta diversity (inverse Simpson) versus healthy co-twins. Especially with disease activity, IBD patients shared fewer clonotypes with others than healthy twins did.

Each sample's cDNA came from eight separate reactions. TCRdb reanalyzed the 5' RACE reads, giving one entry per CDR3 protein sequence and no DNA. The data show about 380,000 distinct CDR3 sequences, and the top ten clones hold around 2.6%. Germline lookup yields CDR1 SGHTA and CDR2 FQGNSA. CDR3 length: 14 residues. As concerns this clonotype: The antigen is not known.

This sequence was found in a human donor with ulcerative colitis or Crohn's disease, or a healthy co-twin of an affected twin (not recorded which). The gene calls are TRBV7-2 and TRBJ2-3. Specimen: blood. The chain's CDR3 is CASSLVGGPDTQYF.